Listed here are 3 T cell receptor beta chains from one sample, sequenced in a study of technical replicates of blood from a handful of donors. Assay used: immunoSEQ multiplex PCR; TCRdb lists only in-frame clones, some missing. The sample holds about 88,000 clones; roughly 94% are singletons and the top ten take approximately 0.25%. The material sequenced was T cells isolated from PBMCs. The receptors come from a human donor in good health.

This rearrangement joins TRBV7-3 to TRBJ2-2, with D tentatively TRBD2 (7 bases). V was pared by 1 base and J by 4 bases, with 16 bases between. CDR3 size: 17 residues. In germline, CDR1 is SGHTA, CDR2 FQGTGA. CDR3 sequence: CASSLIIGGPGTGELFF. The DNA for the CDR3 is TGTGCCAGCAGCTTAATTATCGGGGGGCCGGGCACCGGGGAGCTGTTTTTT.

This chain joins TRBV5-1 and TRBJ2-2, with D possibly matching TRBD1 (5 bases). The CDR3 contains 14 residues. Germline V gene lookup returns CDR1 SGHRS and CDR2 YFSETQ. Between the trimmed V and J ends, which lost 4 bases and 14 bases, there was a span of 21 bases. The CDR3 sequence: CASSETAGRRGLFF. For the CDR3, the DNA is TGCGCCAGCAGCGAAACCGCTGGGCGTAGGGGTCTGTTTTTT.

The chain couples TRBV4-2 to TRBJ2-2; no firm D call. Germline V gene lookup returns CDR1 LGHNA and CDR2 YNFKEQ. V lost 0 bases and J 6 bases, leaving 17 bases between the germline ends. The CDR3 loop spans 17 amino acids. As DNA, the CDR3 is TGTGCCAGCAGCCAAGATAGAGGCCGTAGTCCGTCCGGGGAGCTGTTTTTT. It specifies CASSQDRGRSPSGELFF.